Below, 18 T cell receptor beta chains from the same sample are listed, as sequenced in a study of control samples from healthy donors and cancer patients. The data were produced by immunoSEQ multiplex PCR, yet TCRdb's version contains in-frame clones alone and is incomplete. This sample has roughly 58,000 clones, with more than 70% found just once. Sequenced: PBMCs. Receptor source: a woman aged 55 to 70 with lung cancer.

The V call is TRBV7-6, the J call TRBJ2-1; 10 nucleotides agree with TRBD2. CDR1 and CDR2 from the germline V gene are SGHVS and FNYEAQ. Trimming cost V 1 base and J 7 bases; bases outside gene matches: 10. CDR3 size: 17 residues. The CDR3 bases are TGTGCCAGCAGCTTAGTAATTCCTAGCGGGAGATGGAATGAGCAGTTCTTC. Its protein product is CASSLVIPSGRWNEQFF.

V and J are TRBV27 and TRBJ1-2; 7 bases fit TRBD1. V gave up 5 bases and J gave up 8 bases; unmatched junction bases: 8. Germline CDR1 MNHEY, CDR2 SMNVEV (reference sequence). CDR3 length: 13 residues. The CDR3 protein is CASSAPTGRGYTF. For the CDR3, the DNA is TGTGCCAGCAGTGCTCCGACAGGGAGGGGCTACACCTTC.

The V call is TRBV19, the J call TRBJ2-1, with 9 bases that match TRBD2. V lost 5 bases, J lost 1 base, and 9 bases stayed unmatched. The CDR3 is 17 amino acids. CDR1 is LNHDA and CDR2 is SQIVND in the germline V gene (reference sequence). Written as DNA, the CDR3 is TGTGCCAGTAGTCGAAGCGGGGGGCGATCTTCCTACAATGAGCAGTTCTTC. This encodes CASSRSGGRSSYNEQFF. The whole variable domain, remainder taken from reference TRBV19 and TRBJ2-1, is DGGITQSPKYLFRKEGQNVTLSCEQNLNHDAMYWYRQDPGQGLRLIYYSQIVNDFQKGDIAEGYSVSREKKESFPLTVTSAQKNPTAFYLCASSRSGGRSSYNEQFFGPGTRLTVL.

The chain couples TRBV15 to TRBJ2-2; D gene unclear. This CDR3 is built from 14 residues. Trimming stripped 5 bases from V and 1 base from J, with 8 bases between. Germline CDR1 reads LNHNV; CDR2 reads YYDKDF (reference sequence). The CDR3 sequence: CATSGELNTGELFF. The CDR3 DNA reads TGTGCCACCAGCGGTGAATTGAACACCGGGGAGCTGTTTTTT.

The chain has TRBV4-1 and TRBJ2-3; 7 bases are a match to TRBD2. J lost 4 bases, V lost 0 bases, and 7 bases had no gene match. Germline values: CDR1 MGHRA, CDR2 YSYEKL. The CDR3 runs 16 residues. Here the CDR3 reads CASSQDGSSGADTQYF. Written as DNA, the CDR3 is TGCGCCAGCAGCCAAGATGGGTCTAGCGGTGCAGATACGCAGTATTTT.

The rearrangement uses TRBV28 and TRBJ1-1; D is unclear. With 2 bases removed from V and 5 bases from J, the gap between germline ends came to 12 bases. Per germline, CDR1 MDHEN and CDR2 SYDVKM. The CDR3 contains 14 residues. The CDR3: CASSLGHRRTEAFF. Written as DNA, the CDR3 is TGTGCCAGCAGTTTAGGCCATAGGAGGACTGAAGCTTTCTTT.

This CDR3 is CASSLLSGSSYNEQFF. The CDR3 DNA is TGCGCCAGCAGCTTGCTGAGCGGCAGCTCCTACAATGAGCAGTTCTTC. The V gene is TRBV5-1, the J gene TRBJ2-1; tentatively, D is TRBD2 (5 bases). Per germline, CDR1 SGHRS and CDR2 YFSETQ. The CDR3 has 16 amino acids. The germline V and J ends were trimmed by 1 base and 0 bases, with 11 bases remaining between them.

This clone was seen only once. This rearrangement joins TRBV29-1 to TRBJ1-3; D is uncertain. V dropped 4 bases and J dropped 4 bases, with 20 bases sitting between them. The CDR3 extends over 16 amino acids. Germline V lookup: CDR1 SQVTM, CDR2 ANQGSEA. The CDR3 nucleotides are TGCAGCGTTGGAGGAGAAGGTTCCCCTGGGGGAAACACCATATATTTT. This codes for CSVGGEGSPGGNTIYF.

This clone was counted a few times. The chain carries TRBV27 and TRBJ1-6; D is uncertain. The CDR3 contains 14 residues. Deletions cut 5 bases from V and 5 bases from J, with 10 bases between. The germline gives CDR1 MNHEY, CDR2 SMNVEV (reference sequence). The CDR3 loop reads CASSTQSHNSPLHF. CDR3 coding DNA: TGTGCCAGCAGTACACAAAGTCATAATTCACCCCTCCACTTT.

V usage is TRBV29-1 and J usage is TRBJ1-5; weak D call: TRBD1 (6 bases). Germline CDR1 is SQVTM and CDR2 is ANQGSEA. The CDR3 extends over 17 amino acids. Trimming removed 5 bases from V and 2 bases from J, with 22 bases in between. The CDR3 sequence: CSVSTSGGGWGNQPQHF. DNA for the CDR3: TGCAGCGTTTCCACTAGTGGGGGGGGCTGGGGCAATCAGCCCCAGCATTTT.

V and J are TRBV7-9 and TRBJ1-6, with D unclear. This CDR3 is built from 13 residues. Trimming stripped 5 bases from V and 8 bases from J, with 10 bases between. Germline values: CDR1 SEHNR, CDR2 FQNEAQ (reference sequence). The CDR3 here is CASSLGRDSPLHF. The CDR3 nucleotides read TGTGCCAGCAGCCTAGGACGGGATTCACCCCTCCACTTT.

This clone was counted only a few times. V is TRBV6-5 and J is TRBJ1-5; D remains ambiguous. The length of the CDR3 is 15 residues. Trimming removed 7 bases from V and 6 bases from J, with 19 bases in between. CDR1 and CDR2 from the germline V gene are MNHEY and SVGAGI. CDR3 DNA sequence: TGTGCCAGCAACAACCGGGCCATAGCCCTTCAGCCCCAGCATTTT. This translates into CASNNRAIALQPQHF.

The rearrangement links TRBV4-2 to TRBJ1-4; maybe TRBD1 (6 bases). The length of the CDR3 is 15 residues. Germline V gene data show CDR1 as LGHNA and CDR2 as YNFKEQ. With 0 bases removed from V and 8 bases from J, the gap between germline ends came to 13 bases. The CDR3 region has the DNA TGTGCCAGCAGCCAAGATCGACAGGCGCTCGAAAAACTGTTTTTT. Protein sequence: CASSQDRQALEKLFF.

This clone showed up just a few times. This chain links TRBV2 with TRBJ2-5; D remains ambiguous. This CDR3 contains 15 residues. CDR1 SNHLY and CDR2 FYNNEI come from the germline V gene. V was trimmed by 3 bases and J by 0 bases, leaving 11 bases between them. Here the CDR3 reads CASSDLDWYQETQYF. The CDR3 nucleotides are TGTGCCAGCAGTGATTTAGATTGGTACCAAGAGACCCAGTACTTC.

V gene TRBV10-3 combines with J gene TRBJ1-2; D not resolved. Germline V gives CDR1 ENHRY, CDR2 SYGVKD. V lost 3 bases and J 5 bases, leaving 10 bases between the germline ends. The CDR3 spans 13 residues. The CDR3 bases are TGTGCCATCAGTGACGGTGGTCGGTATGGCTACACCTTC. Translated, it gives CAISDGGRYGYTF.

In its sample, this clone was seen once. This rearrangement joins TRBV20-1 to TRBJ1-2; D not resolved. The CDR3 loop spans 10 amino acids. Germline loops: CDR1 DFQATT, CDR2 SNEGSKA (reference sequence). The CDR3 loop is CISNAYGYTF. The CDR3 DNA follows: TGCATCTCCAACGCCTATGGCTACACCTTC.

This chain links TRBV9 with TRBJ2-3; 10 nucleotides align to TRBD1. The CDR3 length is 16 residues. Trimming took 3 bases from V and 7 from J; bases not matched to a gene: 11. The germline V gene has CDR1 SGDLS and CDR2 YYNGEE. The CDR3 loop is CASSAARTGGYYTQYF. CDR3 nucleotides: TGTGCCAGCAGCGCAGCCCGGACAGGGGGATACTATACGCAGTATTTT. Supplemented by reference TRBV9 and TRBJ2-3, the full variable domain reads DSGVTQTPKHLITATGQRVTLRCSPRSGDLSVYWYQQSLDQGLQFLIQYYNGEERAKGNILERFSAQQFPDLHSELNLSSLELGDSALYFCASSAARTGGYYTQYFGPGTRLTVL.

This rearrangement joins TRBV10-1 to TRBJ2-7; D is ambiguous. Germline values: CDR1 WNHNN, CDR2 SYGVQD (reference sequence). V lost 3 bases, J lost 2 bases, and 8 bases lay in between. CDR3 length: 13 amino acids. CDR3 in amino acids: CASSEVGAYEQYF. The CDR3 coding sequence is TGCGCCAGCAGTGAAGTCGGAGCCTACGAGCAGTACTTC.